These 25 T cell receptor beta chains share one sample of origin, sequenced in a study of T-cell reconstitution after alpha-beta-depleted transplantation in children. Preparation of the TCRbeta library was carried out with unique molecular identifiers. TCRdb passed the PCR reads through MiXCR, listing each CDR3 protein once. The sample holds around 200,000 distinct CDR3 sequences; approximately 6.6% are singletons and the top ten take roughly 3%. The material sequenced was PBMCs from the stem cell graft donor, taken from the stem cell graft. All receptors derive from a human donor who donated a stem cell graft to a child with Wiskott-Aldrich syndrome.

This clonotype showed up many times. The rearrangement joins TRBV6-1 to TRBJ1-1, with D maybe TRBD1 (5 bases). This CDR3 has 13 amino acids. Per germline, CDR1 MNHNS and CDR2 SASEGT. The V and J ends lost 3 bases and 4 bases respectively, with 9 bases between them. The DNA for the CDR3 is TGTGCCAGCAGTGACGCTGGGGGCACTGAAGCTTTCTTT. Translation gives CASSDAGGTEAFF.

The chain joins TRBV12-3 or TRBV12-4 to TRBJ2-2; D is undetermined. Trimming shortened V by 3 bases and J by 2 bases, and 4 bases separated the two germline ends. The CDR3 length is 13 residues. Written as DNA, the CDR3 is TGTGCCAGCAGTTTGTATAACACCGGGGAGCTGTTTTTT. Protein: CASSLYNTGELFF.

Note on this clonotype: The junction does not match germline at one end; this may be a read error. In DNA, the CDR3 is TGTGCCATCAGCTCGGGGCGGACAGCGCGCTCTGGGGCCAACGTCCTGACTTTC. Its translation: CAISSGRTARSGANVLTF. The rearrangement links TRBV5-6 to TRBJ2-6; possibly TRBD1 for D (6 bases). CDR1 and CDR2 from the germline V gene are SGHDT and YYEEEE. This CDR3 region has 18 residues.

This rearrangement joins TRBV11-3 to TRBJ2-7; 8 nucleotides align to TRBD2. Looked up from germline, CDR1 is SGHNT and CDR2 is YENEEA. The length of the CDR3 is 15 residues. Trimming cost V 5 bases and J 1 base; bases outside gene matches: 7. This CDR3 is CASSPLTSVSYEQYF. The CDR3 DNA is TGTGCCAGCAGCCCCCTGACTAGCGTATCCTACGAGCAGTACTTC.

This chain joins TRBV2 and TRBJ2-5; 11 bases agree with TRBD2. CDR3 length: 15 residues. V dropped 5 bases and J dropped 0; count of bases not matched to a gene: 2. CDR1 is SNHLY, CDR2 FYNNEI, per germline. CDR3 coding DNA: TGTGCCAGCAGTCTAGCGGGGGGACACCAAGAGACCCAGTACTTC. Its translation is CASSLAGGHQETQYF.

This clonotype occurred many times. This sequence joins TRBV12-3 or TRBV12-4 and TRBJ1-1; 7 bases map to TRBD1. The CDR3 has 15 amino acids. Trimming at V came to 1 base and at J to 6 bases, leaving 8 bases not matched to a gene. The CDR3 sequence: CASSLGAGGISEAFF. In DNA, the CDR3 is TGTGCCAGCAGTTTAGGGGCAGGGGGTATTTCTGAAGCTTTCTTT.

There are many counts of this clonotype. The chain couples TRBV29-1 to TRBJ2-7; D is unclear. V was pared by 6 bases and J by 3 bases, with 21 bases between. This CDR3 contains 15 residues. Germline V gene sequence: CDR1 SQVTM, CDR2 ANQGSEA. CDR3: CSVLLSARKGYEQYF. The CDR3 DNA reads TGCAGCGTCCTTCTTTCGGCGCGTAAAGGCTACGAGCAGTACTTC.

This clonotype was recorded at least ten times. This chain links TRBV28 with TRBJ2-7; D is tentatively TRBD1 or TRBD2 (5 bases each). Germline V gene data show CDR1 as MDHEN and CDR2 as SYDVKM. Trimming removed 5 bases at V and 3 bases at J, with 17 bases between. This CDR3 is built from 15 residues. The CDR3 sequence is CASSPSVQGDYEQYF. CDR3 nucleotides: TGTGCCAGCAGTCCCAGCGTTCAGGGAGACTACGAGCAGTACTTC.

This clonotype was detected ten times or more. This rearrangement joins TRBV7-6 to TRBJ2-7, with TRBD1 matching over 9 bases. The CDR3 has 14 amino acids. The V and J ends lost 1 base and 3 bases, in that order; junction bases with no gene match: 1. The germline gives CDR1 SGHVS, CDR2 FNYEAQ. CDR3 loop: CASSLGGQGYEQYF. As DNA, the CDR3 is TGTGCCAGCAGCTTAGGGGGACAGGGCTACGAGCAGTACTTC.

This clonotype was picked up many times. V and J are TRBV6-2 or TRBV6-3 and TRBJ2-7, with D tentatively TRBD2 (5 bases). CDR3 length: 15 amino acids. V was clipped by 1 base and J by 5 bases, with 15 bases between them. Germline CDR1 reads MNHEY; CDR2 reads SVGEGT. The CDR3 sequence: CASSYLGLSPNEQYF. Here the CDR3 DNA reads TGTGCCAGCAGTTACTTAGGACTCTCCCCCAACGAGCAGTACTTC.

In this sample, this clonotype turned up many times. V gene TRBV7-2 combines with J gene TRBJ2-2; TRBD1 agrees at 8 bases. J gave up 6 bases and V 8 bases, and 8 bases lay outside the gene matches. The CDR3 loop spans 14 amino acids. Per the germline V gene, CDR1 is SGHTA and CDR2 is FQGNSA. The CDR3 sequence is CASVSGGLPGELFF. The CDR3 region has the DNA TGTGCCAGCGTTTCAGGGGGCCTACCCGGGGAGCTGTTTTTT.

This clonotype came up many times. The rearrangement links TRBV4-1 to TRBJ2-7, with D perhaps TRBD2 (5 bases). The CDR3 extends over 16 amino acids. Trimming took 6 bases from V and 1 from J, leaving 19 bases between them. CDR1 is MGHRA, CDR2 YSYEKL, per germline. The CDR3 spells CASSQTTASHSYEQYF. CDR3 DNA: TGCGCCAGCAGTCAGACTACAGCCTCACATTCCTACGAGCAGTACTTC.

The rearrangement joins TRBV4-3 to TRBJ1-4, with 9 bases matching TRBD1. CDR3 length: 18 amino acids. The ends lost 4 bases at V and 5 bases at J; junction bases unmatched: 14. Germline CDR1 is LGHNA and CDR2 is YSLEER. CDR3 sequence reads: CASSPTTGQGKKNEKLFF. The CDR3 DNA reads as TGCGCCAGCAGCCCGACTACCGGACAGGGGAAGAAGAATGAAAAACTGTTTTTT.

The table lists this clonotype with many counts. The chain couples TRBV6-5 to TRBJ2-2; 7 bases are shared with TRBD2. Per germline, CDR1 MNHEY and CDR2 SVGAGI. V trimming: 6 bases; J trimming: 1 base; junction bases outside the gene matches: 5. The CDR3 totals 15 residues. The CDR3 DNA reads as TGTGCCAGCAGCACACCTAGCGGGAACACCGGGGAGCTGTTTTTT. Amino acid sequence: CASSTPSGNTGELFF.

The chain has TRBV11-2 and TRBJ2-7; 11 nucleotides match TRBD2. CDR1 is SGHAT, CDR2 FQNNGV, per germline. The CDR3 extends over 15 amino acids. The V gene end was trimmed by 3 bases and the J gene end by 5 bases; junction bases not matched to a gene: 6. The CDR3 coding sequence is TGTGCCAGCAGCTTCACTAGCGGGAGTATGGACGAGCAGTACTTC. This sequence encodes CASSFTSGSMDEQYF.

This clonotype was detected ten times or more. The CDR3 here is CASSHTRTLAKNIQYF. Here the CDR3 DNA reads TGTGCCAGCAGTCACACTCGGACTCTAGCCAAAAACATTCAGTACTTC. The chain uses TRBV6-5 and TRBJ2-4, with D tentatively TRBD2 (5 bases). V was clipped by 5 bases and J by 0 bases, with 14 bases between them. Germline CDR1 MNHEY, CDR2 SVGAGI. The CDR3 is made up of 16 amino acids.

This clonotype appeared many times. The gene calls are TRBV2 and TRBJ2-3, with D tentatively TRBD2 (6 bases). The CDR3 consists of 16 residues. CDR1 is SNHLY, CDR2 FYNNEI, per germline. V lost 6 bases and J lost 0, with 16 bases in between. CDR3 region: CASRTLASASTDTQYF. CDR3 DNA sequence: TGTGCCAGCAGAACCCTAGCGTCGGCTAGCACAGATACGCAGTATTTT. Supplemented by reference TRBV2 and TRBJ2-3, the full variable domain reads EPEVTQTPSHQVTQMGQEVILRCVPISNHLYFYWYRQILGQKVEFLVSFYNNEISEKSEIFDDQFSVERPDGSNFTLKIRSTKLEDSAMYFCASRTLASASTDTQYFGPGTRLTVL.

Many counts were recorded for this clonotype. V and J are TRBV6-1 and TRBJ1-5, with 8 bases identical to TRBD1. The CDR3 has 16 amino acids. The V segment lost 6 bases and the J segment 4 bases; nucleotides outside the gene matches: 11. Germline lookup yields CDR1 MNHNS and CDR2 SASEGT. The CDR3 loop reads CASSPIRTGSNQPQHF. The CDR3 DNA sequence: TGTGCCAGCAGCCCTATTAGGACAGGGTCTAATCAGCCCCAGCATTTT.

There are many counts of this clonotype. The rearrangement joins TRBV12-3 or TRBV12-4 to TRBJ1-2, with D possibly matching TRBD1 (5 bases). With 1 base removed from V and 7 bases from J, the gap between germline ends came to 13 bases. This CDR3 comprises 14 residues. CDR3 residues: CASSLGQGVGGYTF. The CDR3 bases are TGTGCCAGCAGTTTAGGGCAGGGTGTAGGTGGCTACACCTTC.

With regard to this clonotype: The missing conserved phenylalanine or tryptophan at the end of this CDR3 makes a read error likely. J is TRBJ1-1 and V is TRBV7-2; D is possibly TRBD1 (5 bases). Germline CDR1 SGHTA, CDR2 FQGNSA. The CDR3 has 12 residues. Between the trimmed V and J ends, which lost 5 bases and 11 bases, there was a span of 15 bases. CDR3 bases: TGTGCCAGCAGCCCAGGGCCCCGGGATGCTTTCTCT. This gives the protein CASSPGPRDAFS.

The CDR3 loop reads CASNRGQGNTEAFF. The CDR3 bases are TGTGCCAGCAACAGGGGGCAGGGGAACACTGAAGCTTTCTTT. V gene TRBV6-2 or TRBV6-3 combines with J gene TRBJ1-1; 9 bases are a match to TRBD1. Per the germline V gene, CDR1 is MNHEY and CDR2 is SVGEGT. This CDR3 region has 14 residues. The J segment lost 1 base and the V segment lost 7 bases, leaving 4 bases of the junction unmatched.

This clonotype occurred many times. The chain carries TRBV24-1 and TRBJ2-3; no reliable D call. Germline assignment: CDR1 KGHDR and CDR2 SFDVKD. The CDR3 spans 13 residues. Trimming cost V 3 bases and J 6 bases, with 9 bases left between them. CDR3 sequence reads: CATSDLAWDTQYF. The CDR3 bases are TGTGCCACCAGTGATCTCGCATGGGATACGCAGTATTTT.

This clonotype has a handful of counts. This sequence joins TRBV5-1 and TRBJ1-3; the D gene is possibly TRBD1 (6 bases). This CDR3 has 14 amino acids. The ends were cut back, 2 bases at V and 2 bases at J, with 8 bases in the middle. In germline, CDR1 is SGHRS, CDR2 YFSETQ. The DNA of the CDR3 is TGCGCCAGCAGCTTACAGGGAACTGGAAACACCATATATTTT. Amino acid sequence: CASSLQGTGNTIYF.

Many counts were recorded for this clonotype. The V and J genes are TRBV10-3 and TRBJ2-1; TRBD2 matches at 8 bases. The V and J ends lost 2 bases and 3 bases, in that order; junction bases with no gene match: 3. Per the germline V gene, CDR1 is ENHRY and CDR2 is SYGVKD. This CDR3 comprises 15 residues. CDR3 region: CAISEAAGGYNEQFF. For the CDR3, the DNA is TGTGCCATCAGTGAGGCCGCGGGAGGCTACAATGAGCAGTTCTTC.

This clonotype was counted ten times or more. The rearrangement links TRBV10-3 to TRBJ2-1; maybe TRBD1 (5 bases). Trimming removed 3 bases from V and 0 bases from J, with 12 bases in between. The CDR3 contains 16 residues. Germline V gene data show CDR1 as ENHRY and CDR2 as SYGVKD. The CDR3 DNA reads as TGTGCCATCAGTGAAGGGGCTACAAGCTCCTACAATGAGCAGTTCTTC. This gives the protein CAISEGATSSYNEQFF.